The next 9 T cell receptor beta chains were all read from a single sample in a study of graft-versus-host responses after intestinal transplantation (dated by TCRdb to the early 2020s). Receptors were amplified or captured by the immunoSEQ multiplex PCR assay. The table was pulled from immuneACCESS by TCRdb, which kept in-frame rearrangements only. Such tables lose some clones; where checked, under half of the loss comes from unresolved V genes, and the rest has no known cause. The sample table shows fewer than 65,000 clones, and approximately 88% are seen once. The ten largest clones capture approximately 0.6% of the sample. The sample's time point label is to be understood as: cells obtained before transplantation from donor or recipient. Their antigens remain unidentified. The starting material was unstimulated CD4+ T cells sorted from spleen or lymph node cells, obtained before transplant. The source of these receptors is a human donor who was the organ donor for an intestinal transplant.

The chain recombines TRBV5-5 with TRBJ1-3; possibly TRBD1 for D (6 bases). The V end was cut by 1 base, the J end by 3 bases, with 11 bases between. Germline CDR1 reads SGHKS; CDR2 reads YYEKEE (reference sequence). The CDR3 extends over 15 amino acids. As DNA, the CDR3 is TGTGCCAGCAGCTTGCCGGGGGGCGGTGGAAACACCATATATTTT. Translated: CASSLPGGGGNTIYF.

DNA of the CDR3: TGTGCCAGCAGCTTAACTACTGAGGATAACGAGCAGTACTTC. Amino acids: CASSLTTEDNEQYF. The V gene is TRBV7-9, the J gene TRBJ2-7; no reliable D call. CDR3 length: 14 amino acids. The V end was cut by 2 bases, the J end by 5 bases, with 13 bases between. Germline V gene data show CDR1 as SEHNR and CDR2 as FQNEAQ (reference sequence).

This clone was counted once. This sequence joins TRBV5-3 and TRBJ2-7; perhaps TRBD1 as D (7 bases). TRBV5-3 is an ORF for which the function is uncertain. This CDR3 is 15 amino acids long. The ends were cut back, 0 bases at V and 3 bases at J, with 13 bases in the middle. CDR3 sequence reads: CARSLESGGFYEQYF. CDR3 sequence (DNA): TGTGCCAGAAGCTTGGAGTCAGGGGGGTTCTACGAGCAGTACTTC.

V usage is TRBV18 and J usage is TRBJ2-1, with a possible D match to TRBD2 (5 bases). The CDR3 sequence is 16 residues long. The germline V gene has CDR1 KGHSH and CDR2 LQKENI. Trimming removed 4 bases from V and 0 bases from J, with 13 bases in between. The CDR3 loop is CASSRQAASSYNEQFF. CDR3 nucleotides: TGTGCCAGCTCACGTCAAGCGGCCAGCTCCTACAATGAGCAGTTCTTC.

The DNA for the CDR3 is TGCGCCAGCAGCTCCGGGACAGGGGGCGGGGGTCAGCCCCAGCATTTT. Translating it yields CASSSGTGGGGQPQHF. The rearrangement joins TRBV10-1 to TRBJ1-5, with 12 bases identical to TRBD1. V was pared by 6 bases and J by 6 bases, with 9 bases of the junction left unmatched. The CDR3 runs 16 residues. The germline CDR1 and CDR2 sequences are WNHNN and SYGVQD (reference sequence).

This clone was detected once. The chain is built from TRBV5-1 and TRBJ2-6; D is uncertain. V gave up 4 bases and J gave up 0 bases, with 8 bases separating them. Germline values: CDR1 SGHRS, CDR2 YFSETQ. The CDR3 consists of 15 residues. CDR3 sequence (DNA): TGCGCCAGCAGCCTAGTTTCCTCTGGGGCCAACGTCCTGACTTTC. It yields the protein CASSLVSSGANVLTF.

CDR3 amino acids: CASAGLAGHYEQYF. In DNA form, the CDR3 reads TGTGCCAGCGCTGGACTAGCGGGTCACTACGAGCAGTACTTC. The rearrangement joins TRBV2 to TRBJ2-7; 11 nucleotides align to TRBD2. The CDR3 runs to 14 residues. Germline CDR1 SNHLY, CDR2 FYNNEI. The V gene end was trimmed by 8 bases and the J gene end by 3 bases; junction bases not matched to a gene: 6.

The chain links TRBV10-3 to TRBJ1-5; possibly TRBD1 for D (5 bases). The V gene lost 3 bases and the J gene lost 3 bases, with 18 bases spanning the gap. The CDR3 extends over 17 amino acids. CDR1 ENHRY and CDR2 SYGVKD come from the germline V gene. The DNA for the CDR3 is TGTGCCATCAGTGAAGACGCAGGGTGGCGAAACAATCAGCCCCAGCATTTT. Translation gives CAISEDAGWRNNQPQHF.

The V gene is TRBV9, the J gene TRBJ1-1; D is undetermined. The CDR3 covers 16 residues. Germline V gene lookup returns CDR1 SGDLS and CDR2 YYNGEE. V was cut by 5 bases and J by 5 bases, with 22 bases left in between. This CDR3 reads CASRPHIGSPGTEAFF. CDR3 bases: TGTGCCAGCAGGCCCCATATCGGGTCGCCCGGGACTGAAGCTTTCTTT.